This T cell receptor (beta chain) is from a study of T cell clonality in common variable immunodeficiency. Study results and caveats: Common variable immunodeficiency TCR beta sequences reportedly had fewer deletions and N-nucleotide insertions. CVID patient heterogeneity limited repertoire-clinical complication correlations. Fewer TCRbeta clones were shared among CVID subjects than controls.

Blood came from CVID subjects not ill and not taking immunomodulatory or immunosuppressive medication. Ten or more counts support this clone. Its cognate antigen is unknown. From the germline J gene comes the end of the CDR3, since the read stops 3 residues before it. This CDR3 contains 14 residues. The ends were cut back, 5 bases at V and 0 bases at J, with 7 bases in the middle. From germline, CDR1 is SGHVS and CDR2 FNYEAQ. Profiled with immunoSEQ multiplex PCR; TCRdb holds only in-frame clones, not every one. The sample is made up of more than 30,000 clones, none counted only once. The J gene is TRBJ1-4, the V gene TRBV7-6, with no clear D. The specimen sequenced was peripheral blood mononuclear cells. The sequence came from a human donor with common variable immunodeficiency. The DNA read from the CDR3 is TGTGCCAGCAGCCTATTTGCAACTAATGAAAAA. Its protein product is CASSLFATNEK. The entire CDR3 protein reads CASSLFATNEKLFF.